This T cell receptor beta chain comes out of a study of tumor-infiltrating lymphocytes in primary liver carcinoma. For each extraction, RNA and DNA were obtained together from around 20-30 mg of unsorted bulk tissue. Patients in the cohort were treatment-naive and living with chronic HBV infection. TCR beta cDNA was reverse-transcribed from approximately 0.45 ug of total RNA. The reaction used a constant-region primer and ProtoScript II reverse transcriptase. Three nested multiplex PCR rounds, a slightly modified ARM-PCR, produced the libraries for TCR beta. The study ran its first two PCR rounds for nine to ten cycles each, using TRBV1-TRBV30 forward primers and a C-beta reverse primer. Each CDR3 protein gets one entry after TCRdb re-called the multiplex PCR reads with MiXCR. The table shows tens of thousands of distinct CDR3 sequences, with 60% to 75% occurring only once. This clonotype was counted many times.

J lost 4 bases, V lost 6 bases, and 13 bases had no gene match. Germline values: CDR1 ENHRY, CDR2 SYGVKD. The CDR3 loop spans 17 amino acids. The chain is built from TRBV10-3 and TRBJ2-5, with 11 bases matching TRBD2. The sequence was obtained from a man aged 35-49 years with primary liver carcinoma and hepatitis B virus infection. Sequenced: liver tumor tissue from sampling region 2. Subset here: tumor region T2, inferior pole. CDR3 DNA sequence: TGTGCCATCAGCGGGACTAGCGGAGGGAAAAGTCTAGAGACCCAGTACTTC. This gives the protein CAISGTSGGKSLETQYF.